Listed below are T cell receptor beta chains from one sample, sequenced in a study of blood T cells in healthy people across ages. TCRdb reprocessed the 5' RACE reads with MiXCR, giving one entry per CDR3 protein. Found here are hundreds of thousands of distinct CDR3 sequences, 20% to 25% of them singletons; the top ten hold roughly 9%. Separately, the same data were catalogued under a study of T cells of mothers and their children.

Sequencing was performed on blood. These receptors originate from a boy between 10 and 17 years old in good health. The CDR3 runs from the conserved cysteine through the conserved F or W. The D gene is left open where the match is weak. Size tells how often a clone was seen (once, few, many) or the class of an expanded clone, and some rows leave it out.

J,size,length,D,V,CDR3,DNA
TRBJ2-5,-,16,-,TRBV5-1,CASSSLSRGRREIQYF,TGCGCCAGCAGCTCCCTGAGCAGGGGTCGGAGAGAGATCCAGTACTTC
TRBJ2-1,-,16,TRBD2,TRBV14,CASSQEAGRAVFEQFF,TGTGCCAGCAGCCAAGAGGCAGGGAGGGCCGTCTTTGAGCAGTTCTTC
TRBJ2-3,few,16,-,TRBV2,CASSEVTREATDTQYF,TGTGCCAGCAGTGAAGTCACTAGAGAGGCCACAGATACGCAGTATTTT
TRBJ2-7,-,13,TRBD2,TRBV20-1,CSAQRDPTYEQYF,TGCAGTGCTCAGCGGGACCCAACCTACGAGCAGTACTTC
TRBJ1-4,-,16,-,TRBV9,CASSVGGAGTNEKLFF,TGTGCCAGCAGCGTAGGTGGGGCTGGAACTAATGAAAAACTGTTTTTT
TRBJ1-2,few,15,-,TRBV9,CASSADRSWNYGYTF,TGTGCCAGCAGCGCGGACCGGTCTTGGAACTATGGCTACACCTTC
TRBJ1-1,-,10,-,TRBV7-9,CASSPSGTFF,TGTGCCAGCAGCCCATCTGGTACTTTCTTT
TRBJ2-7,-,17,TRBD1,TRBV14,CASSQRTRDRETYEQYF,TGTGCCAGCAGTCAACGAACCCGGGACAGGGAGACCTACGAGCAGTACTTC
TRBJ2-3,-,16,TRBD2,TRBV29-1,CSVEGLAGAGADTQYF,TGCAGCGTTGAGGGACTAGCGGGAGCAGGCGCAGATACGCAGTATTTT
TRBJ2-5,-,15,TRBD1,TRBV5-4,CASSLDSTGKETQYF,TGTGCCAGCAGCCTGGATTCGACAGGGAAAGAGACCCAGTACTTC
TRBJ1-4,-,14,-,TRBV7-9,CASSIAGTLEKLFF,TGTGCCAGCAGCATAGCAGGGACCCTTGAAAAACTGTTTTTT
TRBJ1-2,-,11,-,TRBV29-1,CSVGGVDGYTF,TGCAGCGTTGGGGGGGTGGACGGCTACACCTTC
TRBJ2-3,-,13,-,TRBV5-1,CASSLRVTDTQYF,TGCGCCAGCAGCTTACGAGTCACAGATACGCAGTATTTT
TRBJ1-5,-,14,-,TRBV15,CATSIGQTNQPQHF,TGTGCCACCAGCATAGGACAGACCAATCAGCCCCAGCATTTT
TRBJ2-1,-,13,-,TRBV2,CASSGDTRNEQFF,TGTGCCAGCAGTGGAGACACACGGAATGAGCAGTTCTTC
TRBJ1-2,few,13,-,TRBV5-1,CANGNSQRPGYTF,TGCGCCAACGGGAATTCACAGCGGCCTGGCTACACCTTC
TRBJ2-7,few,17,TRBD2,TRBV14,CASSQVGSGLAGPEQYF,TGTGCCAGCAGCCAAGTCGGGTCGGGACTAGCGGGGCCCGAGCAGTACTTC
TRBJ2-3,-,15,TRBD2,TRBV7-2,CASSFNSGGTDTQYF,TGTGCCAGCAGCTTTAATAGCGGGGGGACAGATACGCAGTATTTT
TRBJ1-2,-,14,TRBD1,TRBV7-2,CASSLYLQGGGYTF,TGTGCCAGCAGCTTATACCTACAGGGGGGTGGCTACACCTTC
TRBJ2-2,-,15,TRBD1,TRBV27,CASRVRAGGAGELFF,TGTGCCAGCCGCGTCCGGGCAGGGGGCGCCGGGGAGCTGTTTTTT
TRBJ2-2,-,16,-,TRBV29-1,CSVVGDTQFNTGELFF,TGCAGCGTTGTCGGGGACACACAGTTCAACACCGGGGAGCTGTTTTTT
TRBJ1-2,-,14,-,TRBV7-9,CASSPKTSRYGYTF,TGTGCCAGCAGTCCTAAGACATCCCGCTATGGCTACACCTTC
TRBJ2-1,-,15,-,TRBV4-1,CASSQDMGPPNEQFF,TGCGCCAGCAGCCAAGATATGGGACCCCCGAATGAGCAGTTCTTC
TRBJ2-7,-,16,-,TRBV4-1,CASSQDQTGSSYEQYF,TGCGCCAGCAGCCAAGATCAGACGGGATCGAGCTACGAGCAGTACTTC
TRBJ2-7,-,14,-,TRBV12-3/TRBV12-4,CASRRQEPTYEQYF,TGTGCCAGCAGACGACAGGAACCCACCTACGAGCAGTACTTC
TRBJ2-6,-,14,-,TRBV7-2,CASSLEGGANVLTF,TGTGCCAGCAGCTTAGAAGGAGGGGCCAACGTCCTGACTTTC
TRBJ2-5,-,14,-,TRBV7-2,CASSIQTGRETQYF,TGTGCCAGCAGCATCCAGACAGGAAGGGAGACCCAGTACTTC
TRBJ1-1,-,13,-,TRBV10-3,CAISEDLGGEAFF,TGTGCCATCAGTGAAGACCTGGGAGGAGAAGCTTTCTTT
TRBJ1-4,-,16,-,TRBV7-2,CASSSWGRDRNEKLFF,TGTGCCAGCAGCTCCTGGGGGAGGGACCGTAATGAAAAACTGTTTTTT
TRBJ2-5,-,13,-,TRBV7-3,CASSSWVGETQYF,TGTGCCAGCAGCTCCTGGGTGGGCGAGACCCAGTACTTC
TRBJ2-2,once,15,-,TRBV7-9,CASSPWGSHTGELFF,TGTGCCAGCAGCCCTTGGGGCAGCCACACCGGGGAGCTGTTTTTT
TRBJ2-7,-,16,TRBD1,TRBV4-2,CASSHVATGPSYEQYF,TGTGCCAGCAGCCATGTTGCGACAGGGCCCTCCTACGAGCAGTACTTC
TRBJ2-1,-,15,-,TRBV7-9,CASSSPHEVVDEQFF,TGTGCCAGCAGCTCACCACATGAAGTTGTAGATGAGCAGTTCTTC
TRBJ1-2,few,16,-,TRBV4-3,CASSQDRVTGETGYTF,TGCGCCAGCAGCCAAGATCGAGTAACGGGGGAAACTGGCTACACCTTC
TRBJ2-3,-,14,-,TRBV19,CASSVVVPTDTQYF,TGTGCCAGTAGCGTCGTCGTGCCCACAGATACGCAGTATTTT
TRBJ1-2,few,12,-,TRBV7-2,CASSLVTNGYTF,TGTGCCAGCAGCTTAGTCACGAATGGCTACACCTTC
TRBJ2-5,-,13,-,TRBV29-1,CSVVGPPERTQYF,TGCAGCGTTGTGGGACCGCCGGAGAGGACCCAGTACTTC